The 5 T cell receptor beta chains given below trace back to one sample, sequenced in a study of T cell responses to AZD1222 COVID-19 vaccine. Here immunoSEQ multiplex PCR was the method, and the copy in TCRdb shows in-frame clones only, minus some. The sample holds some 150,000 clones, about 91% seen once. The sequences come from peripheral blood, collected on day 0 of AZD1222 vaccination. Source of these receptors: an adult in good health.

This clone appeared a single time. This sequence joins TRBV28 and TRBJ1-2; no clear D gene. V lost 7 bases, J lost 4 bases, and 10 bases lay in between. Germline assignment: CDR1 MDHEN and CDR2 SYDVKM. The CDR3 runs 12 residues. The chain's CDR3 is CASINPTYGYTF. CDR3 coding DNA: TGTGCCAGCATAAACCCTACCTATGGCTACACCTTC.

This chain links TRBV6-5 with TRBJ1-1; D unclear. The CDR3 has 12 residues. V was cut by 6 bases and J by 7 bases, with 12 bases left in between. The germline V gene encodes CDR1 MNHEY and CDR2 SVGAGI. CDR3 bases: TGTGCCAGCAGCCAGTCGCGCAGTGAAGCTTTCTTT. Protein sequence: CASSQSRSEAFF.

The chain carries TRBV5-6 and TRBJ1-6; D ambiguous. Germline-derived CDR1 and CDR2 are SGHDT and YYEEEE. V lost 3 bases and J lost 0, with 19 bases in between. This CDR3 region has 19 residues. The CDR3 reads CASSWGGRAGSSYNSPLHF. The CDR3 nucleotides read TGTGCCAGCAGCTGGGGTGGGCGCGCCGGGAGCTCCTATAATTCACCCCTCCACTTT.

This sequence joins TRBV3-1 (or the pseudogene TRBV3-2) and TRBJ1-1; D is ambiguous. Germline CDR1 is LGHDT and CDR2 is YNNKEL (reference sequence). The CDR3 runs 13 residues. V was trimmed by 0 bases and J by 3 bases, leaving 5 bases between them. This chain's CDR3 is CASSQDEHTEAFF. The CDR3 coding sequence is TGTGCCAGCAGCCAAGATGAGCACACTGAAGCTTTCTTT.

V and J are TRBV11-3 and TRBJ2-7, with D tentatively TRBD1 (6 bases). Trimming left V 2 bases short and J 3 bases short, with 8 bases between. The CDR3 sequence is 13 residues long. Germline V CDR1 and CDR2: SGHNT, YENEEA. CDR3 sequence: CASSLQQGYEQYF. In nucleotides, the CDR3 is TGTGCCAGCAGCTTACAACAGGGCTACGAGCAGTACTTC.